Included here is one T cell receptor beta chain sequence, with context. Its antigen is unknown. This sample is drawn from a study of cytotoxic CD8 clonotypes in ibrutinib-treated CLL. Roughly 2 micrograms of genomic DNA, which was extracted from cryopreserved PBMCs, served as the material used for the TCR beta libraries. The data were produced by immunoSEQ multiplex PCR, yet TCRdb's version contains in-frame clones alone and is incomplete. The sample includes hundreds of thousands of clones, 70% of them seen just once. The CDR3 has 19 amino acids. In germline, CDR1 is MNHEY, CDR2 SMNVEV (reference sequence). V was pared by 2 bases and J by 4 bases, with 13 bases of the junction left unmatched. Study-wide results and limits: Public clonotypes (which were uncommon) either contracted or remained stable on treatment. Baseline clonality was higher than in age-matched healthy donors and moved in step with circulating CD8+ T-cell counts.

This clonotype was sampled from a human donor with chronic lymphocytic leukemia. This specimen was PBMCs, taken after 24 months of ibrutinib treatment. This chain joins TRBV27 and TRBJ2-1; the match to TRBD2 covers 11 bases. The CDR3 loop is CASSLKGLAAITEYNEQFF. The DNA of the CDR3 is TGTGCCAGCAGTTTAAAGGGACTAGCGGCTATCACCGAATACAATGAGCAGTTCTTC.